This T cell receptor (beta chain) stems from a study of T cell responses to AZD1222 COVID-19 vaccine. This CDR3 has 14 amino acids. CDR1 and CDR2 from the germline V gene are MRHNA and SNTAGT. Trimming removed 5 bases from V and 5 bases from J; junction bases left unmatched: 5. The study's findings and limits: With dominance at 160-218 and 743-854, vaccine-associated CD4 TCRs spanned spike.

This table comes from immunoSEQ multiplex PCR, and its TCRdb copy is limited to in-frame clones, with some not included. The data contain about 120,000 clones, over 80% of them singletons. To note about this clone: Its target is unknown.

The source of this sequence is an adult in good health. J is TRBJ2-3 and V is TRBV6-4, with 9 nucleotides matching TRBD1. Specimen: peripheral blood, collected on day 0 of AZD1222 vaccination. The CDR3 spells CASSTTGGGDTQYF. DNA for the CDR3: TGTGCCAGCAGTACGACAGGGGGTGGAGATACGCAGTATTTT.